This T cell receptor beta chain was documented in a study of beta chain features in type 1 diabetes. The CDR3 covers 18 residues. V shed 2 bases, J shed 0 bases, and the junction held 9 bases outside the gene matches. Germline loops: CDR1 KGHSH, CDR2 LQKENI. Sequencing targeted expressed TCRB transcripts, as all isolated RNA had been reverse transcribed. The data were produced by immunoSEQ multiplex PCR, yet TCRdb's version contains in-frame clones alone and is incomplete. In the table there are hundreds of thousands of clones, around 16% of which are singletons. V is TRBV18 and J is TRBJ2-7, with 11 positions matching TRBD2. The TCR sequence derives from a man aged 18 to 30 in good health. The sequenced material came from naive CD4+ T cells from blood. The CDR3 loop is CASSPALAGELFSYEQYF. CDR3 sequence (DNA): TGTGCCAGCTCACCAGCACTAGCGGGGGAGTTATTCTCCTACGAGCAGTACTTC.